The 27 T cell receptor beta chains listed next were all sequenced from one sample in a study of chemoradiotherapy in HPV16-positive cancers. Produced via immunoSEQ multiplex PCR; TCRdb's table is partial and in-frame only. Among 6,000 to 6,500 clones listed, about 69% were seen once. Sequenced material: tumor tissue, taken from a patient who underwent chemoradiotherapy. The receptors were sampled from a human donor with HPV-associated anogenital cancer.

This chain uses TRBV11-2 with TRBJ2-5, with D tentatively TRBD2 (5 bases). The germline CDR1 and CDR2 sequences are SGHAT and FQNNGV. Trimming took off 4 bases at V and 5 bases at J, with 14 bases between the two ends. The CDR3 spans 14 residues. The CDR3 nucleotides are TGTGCCAGCAGCTCACAAGGAGGCCGGGAGACCCAGTACTTC. Amino acid sequence: CASSSQGGRETQYF.

This clone was seen just once. This chain uses TRBV5-6 with TRBJ1-4, with D possibly being TRBD1 (6 bases). The germline gives CDR1 SGHDT, CDR2 YYEEEE. V lost 0 bases and J lost 7, with 10 bases in between. This CDR3 contains 14 residues. CDR3 bases: TGTGCCAGCAGCTTGGTGGGAGGGGGTGAAAAACTGTTTTTT. Encoded protein: CASSLVGGGEKLFF.

This clone was detected only a few times. The gene calls are TRBV18 and TRBJ1-1; 11 bases align to TRBD1. CDR1 KGHSH and CDR2 LQKENI come from the germline V gene. J lost 0 bases, V lost 2 bases, and 2 bases had no gene match. The CDR3 totals 16 residues. The CDR3 DNA reads as TGTGCCAGCTCACCAGGACAGGGGGCGTTGAACACTGAAGCTTTCTTT. Its translation: CASSPGQGALNTEAFF.

This clone has just a few counts. This chain joins TRBV20-1 and TRBJ2-7, with unresolved D. This CDR3 spans 11 amino acids. The germline V and J ends were trimmed by 1 base and 1 base, with 2 bases remaining between them. CDR1 is DFQATT and CDR2 is SNEGSKA in the germline V gene (reference sequence). The CDR3 loop is CSARASYEQYF. Written as DNA, the CDR3 is TGCAGTGCTAGAGCGTCCTACGAGCAGTACTTC.

This clone has more than one count but fewer than ten. The genes are TRBV30 and TRBJ1-3, with D possibly being TRBD1 (5 bases). Germline CDR1 is GTSNPN and CDR2 is SVGIG (reference sequence). The CDR3 length is 14 residues. Trimming stripped 0 bases from V and 4 bases from J, with 10 bases between. For the CDR3, the DNA is TGTGCCTGGAGTGTAGGGGCGGCGGGAAACACCATATATTTT. As protein: CAWSVGAAGNTIYF.

The chain joins TRBV6-5 to TRBJ1-3; perhaps TRBD1 as D (6 bases). The CDR3 is made up of 14 amino acids. In germline, CDR1 is MNHEY, CDR2 SVGAGI. V shed 10 bases and J shed 2 bases, with 15 bases lying between them. CDR3: CATETGWPGNTIYF. The CDR3, as DNA: TGTGCCACGGAAACAGGGTGGCCTGGAAACACCATATATTTT.

This clone was seen once. The chain combines TRBV5-1 with TRBJ2-5; TRBD2 matches at 9 bases. The CDR3 runs to 16 residues. V lost 6 bases and J lost 5; bases outside the gene matches: 14. The germline CDR1 and CDR2 sequences are SGHRS and YFSETQ. CDR3 bases: TGCGCCAGCAAGGAGTGGACTAGCGAGTTTGGGGAGACCCAGTACTTC. This sequence encodes CASKEWTSEFGETQYF.

The V call is TRBV30, the J call TRBJ1-6, with 7 bases that match TRBD1. The CDR3 is made up of 13 amino acids. Germline V gives CDR1 GTSNPN, CDR2 SVGIG (reference sequence). With V trimmed by 4 bases and J by 6 bases, 3 bases remained unmatched. The CDR3, as DNA: TGTGCCTGGATGGGACAGCTTAATTCACCCCTCCACTTT. Translation gives CAWMGQLNSPLHF.

The V call is TRBV6-6, the J call TRBJ2-7, with 8 bases aligning to TRBD1. Germline V gene data show CDR1 as MNHNY and CDR2 as SVGAGI (reference sequence). V lost 8 bases, J lost 2 bases, and 5 bases stayed unmatched. CDR3 size: 13 residues. The CDR3 here is CASGLDRAYEQYF. As DNA, the CDR3 is TGTGCCAGCGGTTTGGACAGGGCCTACGAGCAGTACTTC.

The chain uses TRBV11-1 and TRBJ2-7; 7 positions match TRBD2. J was trimmed by 12 bases and V by 5 bases; bases with no gene match: 16. CDR1 is SGHAT, CDR2 FQDESV, per germline (reference sequence). CDR3 size: 14 residues. In DNA, the CDR3 is TGTGCCAGCAGCCCCGGGCGGGAGAGCCTCGGGAGGTACTTC. Encoded protein: CASSPGRESLGRYF.

The chain recombines TRBV9 with TRBJ2-4, with D unclear. Trimming took off 0 bases at V and 6 bases at J, with 4 bases between the two ends. The CDR3 has 12 residues. CDR1 and CDR2 (germline): SGDLS, YYNGEE. The CDR3 DNA reads TGTGCCAGCAGCGTAGATGGAAACATTCAGTACTTC. Translation gives CASSVDGNIQYF.

The V call is TRBV27, the J call TRBJ2-1; D may be TRBD1 or TRBD2 (5 bases each). The CDR3 spans 16 residues. Germline V gives CDR1 MNHEY, CDR2 SMNVEV (reference sequence). Trimming cost V 0 bases and J 2 bases, with 11 bases left between them. The DNA of the CDR3 is TGTGCCAGCAGTTTATCGACGGGGCGTCCCTACAATGAGCAGTTCTTC. Its protein is CASSLSTGRPYNEQFF.

The chain joins TRBV29-1 to TRBJ2-7; no firm D call. Germline values: CDR1 SQVTM, CDR2 ANQGSEA. The CDR3 extends over 14 amino acids. V lost 3 bases and J 3 bases, leaving 15 bases between the germline ends. The CDR3 region is CSVEFRLGDYEQYF. CDR3 sequence (DNA): TGCAGCGTTGAGTTCCGCTTAGGAGACTACGAGCAGTACTTC.

The rearrangement joins TRBV4-1 to TRBJ2-4; D is unresolved. The CDR3 length is 16 residues. Trimming shortened V by 5 bases and J by 2 bases, and 16 bases separated the two germline ends. The germline gives CDR1 MGHRA, CDR2 YSYEKL. CDR3 loop: CASSTVQSISKNIQYF. The DNA of the CDR3 is TGCGCCAGCAGCACGGTCCAGTCAATCTCCAAAAACATTCAGTACTTC.

CDR3 in amino acids: CASSVMGAEQPQHF. The CDR3 nucleotides read TGTGCCAGCAGTGTAATGGGGGCTGAACAGCCCCAGCATTTT. V is TRBV2 and J is TRBJ1-5; possibly TRBD1 for D (6 bases). This CDR3 is 14 amino acids long. V dropped 4 bases and J dropped 7 bases, with 14 bases sitting between them. The germline V gene encodes CDR1 SNHLY and CDR2 FYNNEI.

The V and J genes are TRBV27 and TRBJ2-2; 12 bases map to TRBD2. The CDR3 loop spans 15 amino acids. J gave up 5 bases and V 2 bases, and 0 bases lay outside the gene matches. Germline values: CDR1 MNHEY, CDR2 SMNVEV (reference sequence). Here the CDR3 reads CASSLLAGGTGELFF. Written as DNA, the CDR3 is TGTGCCAGCAGTTTACTAGCGGGAGGGACCGGGGAGCTGTTTTTT.

The chain couples TRBV11-2 to TRBJ2-6; D is unresolved. Deletions cut 1 base from V and 1 base from J, with 11 bases between. Looked up from germline, CDR1 is SGHAT and CDR2 is FQNNGV. CDR3 length: 17 amino acids. This CDR3 reads CASSLGLQTSGANVLTF. CDR3 nucleotides: TGTGCCAGCAGCTTAGGGCTCCAAACTTCTGGGGCCAACGTCCTGACTTTC.

This sequence joins TRBV27 and TRBJ2-1; 11 positions match TRBD2. Germline V gene sequence: CDR1 MNHEY, CDR2 SMNVEV (reference sequence). The V gene end was trimmed by 5 bases and the J gene end by 3 bases; junction bases not matched to a gene: 3. The length of the CDR3 is 15 residues. CDR3 sequence: CASSQLAGGYNEQFF. The CDR3 DNA follows: TGTGCCAGCAGTCAGCTAGCGGGAGGCTACAATGAGCAGTTCTTC.

The V and J genes are TRBV18 and TRBJ2-3; possibly TRBD2 for D (6 bases). V lost 6 bases and J lost 1, with 20 bases in between. The CDR3 is made up of 17 amino acids. The germline V gene has CDR1 KGHSH and CDR2 LQKENI. Here the CDR3 DNA reads TGTGCCAGCTCGCCAGCTTACCGGGACTTAGGCACAGATACGCAGTATTTT. This sequence encodes CASSPAYRDLGTDTQYF.

The chain joins TRBV30 to TRBJ2-5; the D is unclear. V lost 3 bases to trimming and J lost 5 bases, with 7 bases between them. CDR1 and CDR2 from the germline V gene are GTSNPN and SVGIG (reference sequence). This CDR3 has 11 amino acids. For the CDR3, the DNA is TGTGCCTGGAGGGGGTGGGAGACCCAGTACTTC. Its protein is CAWRGWETQYF.

The chain uses TRBV29-1 and TRBJ2-7; 13 bases are a match to TRBD2. V lost 3 bases and J lost 5; bases outside the gene matches: 7. The CDR3 has 15 residues. Looked up from germline, CDR1 is SQVTM and CDR2 is ANQGSEA. This CDR3 is CSVDRLAGGSNEQYF. The CDR3 DNA follows: TGCAGCGTTGACCGACTAGCGGGAGGATCCAACGAGCAGTACTTC.

The chain's CDR3 is CSVVETGRTDTQYF. DNA of the CDR3: TGCAGCGTTGTAGAGACTGGGAGGACAGATACGCAGTATTTT. The J gene is TRBJ2-3, the V gene TRBV29-1; possible D gene TRBD2, 6 bases. V was trimmed by 4 bases and J by 3 bases, leaving 14 bases between them. CDR1 is SQVTM and CDR2 is ANQGSEA in the germline V gene. The CDR3 contains 14 residues.

This chain uses TRBV11-3 with TRBJ2-1, with D uncertain. From germline, CDR1 is SGHNT and CDR2 YENEEA. CDR3 length: 14 residues. The germline V and J ends were trimmed by 5 bases and 2 bases, with 10 bases remaining between them. The CDR3 sequence is CASSRRIAYNEQFF. The DNA for the CDR3 is TGTGCCAGCAGCCGGAGAATTGCCTACAATGAGCAGTTCTTC.

The chain has TRBV19 and TRBJ1-5; D might be TRBD1 (5 bases). The V and J ends lost 8 bases and 3 bases respectively, with 17 bases between them. From germline, CDR1 is LNHDA and CDR2 SQIVND (reference sequence). This CDR3 region has 15 residues. The CDR3 bases are TGTGCCAGTGCAAAAGGGACGGGGGACAATCAGCCCCAGCATTTT. Encoded protein: CASAKGTGDNQPQHF. Looking up the rest from reference TRBV19 and TRBJ1-5 gives the full variable domain: DGGITQSPKYLFRKEGQNVTLSCEQNLNHDAMYWYRQDPGQGLRLIYYSQIVNDFQKGDIAEGYSVSREKKESFPLTVTSAQKNPTAFYLCASAKGTGDNQPQHFGDGTRLSIL.

This chain links TRBV2 with TRBJ2-7; D perhaps matches TRBD1 (6 bases). Germline V lookup: CDR1 SNHLY, CDR2 FYNNEI. Deletions cut 5 bases from V and 7 bases from J, with 21 bases between. CDR3 length equals 15 residues. The CDR3 sequence: CASSTGNPQGEEQYF. CDR3 in DNA: TGTGCCAGCAGTACAGGGAATCCCCAAGGGGAAGAGCAGTACTTC.

This chain links TRBV5-1 with TRBJ2-7; 14 positions match TRBD2. Trimming removed 4 bases from V and 6 bases from J; junction bases left unmatched: 6. The CDR3 runs to 15 residues. Germline CDR1 is SGHRS and CDR2 is YFSETQ. CDR3 in DNA: TGCGCCAGCAGCATCGAGGGACTAGCGGGGGCCGAGCAGTACTTC. It codes for CASSIEGLAGAEQYF.

The chain combines TRBV9 with TRBJ2-2; 7 bases are a match to TRBD1. The V segment lost 4 bases and the J segment 5 bases; nucleotides outside the gene matches: 8. The CDR3 spans 15 residues. Looked up from germline, CDR1 is SGDLS and CDR2 is YYNGEE. CDR3 bases: TGTGCCAGCAGCATTATGGACAGGAAGACCGGGGAGCTGTTTTTT. Amino acid sequence: CASSIMDRKTGELFF.